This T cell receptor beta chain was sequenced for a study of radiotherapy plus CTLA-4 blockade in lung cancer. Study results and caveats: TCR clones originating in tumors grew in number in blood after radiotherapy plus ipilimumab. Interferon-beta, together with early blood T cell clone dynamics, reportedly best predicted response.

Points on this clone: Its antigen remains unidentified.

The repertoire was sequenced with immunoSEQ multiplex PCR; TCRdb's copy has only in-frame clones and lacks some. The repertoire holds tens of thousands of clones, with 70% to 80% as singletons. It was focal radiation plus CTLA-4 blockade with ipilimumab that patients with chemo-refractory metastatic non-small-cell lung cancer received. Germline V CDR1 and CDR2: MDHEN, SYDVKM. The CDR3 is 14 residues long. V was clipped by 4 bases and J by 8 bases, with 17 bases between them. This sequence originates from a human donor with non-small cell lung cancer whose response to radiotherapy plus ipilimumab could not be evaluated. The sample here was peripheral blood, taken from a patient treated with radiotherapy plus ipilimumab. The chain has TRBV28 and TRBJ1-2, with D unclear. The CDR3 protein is CASSSLLLLAGYTF. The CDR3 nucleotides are TGTGCCAGCAGTTCTCTCCTGTTGTTGGCAGGCTACACCTTC.